Below, 11 T cell receptor beta chains from the same sample are listed, as sequenced in a study of blood T cells in healthy people across ages. A second PCR of roughly 7 to 11 cycles used a sample-barcoded 5' primer and a J-beta primer mix. TCRdb re-called the 5' RACE reads through MiXCR, storing one row per CDR3 protein. The table lists just under 750,000 distinct CDR3 sequences, approximately 21% of them singletons. Sequenced input: blood. The receptors were sampled from a man aged 65-85 years in good health.

This chain connects TRBV14 to TRBJ2-1, with TRBD2 matching 12 bases. V lost 3 bases to trimming and J lost 14 bases; unmatched junction nucleotides: 8. Germline V gene lookup returns CDR1 SGHDN and CDR2 FVKESK. CDR3 size: 14 residues. CDR3 in DNA: TGTGCCAGCAGCCATCGACTAGCGGGGGCCCCTGAGTTCTTC. Its translation is CASSHRLAGAPEFF.

This clonotype turned up a few times. This chain uses TRBV12-3 or TRBV12-4 with TRBJ2-7; 8 nucleotides match TRBD1. V lost 6 bases to trimming and J lost 0 bases; unmatched junction nucleotides: 4. The CDR3 length is 14 residues. The chain's CDR3 is CASRRQGSSYEQYF. In DNA form, the CDR3 reads TGTGCCAGCAGGCGACAGGGGAGCTCCTACGAGCAGTACTTC.

This clonotype was found a few times. The chain combines TRBV6-5 with TRBJ2-1, with D uncertain. The CDR3 length is 16 residues. The V end lost 0 bases, the J end lost 3 bases, and 12 bases lay between the germline ends. The germline V gene encodes CDR1 MNHEY and CDR2 SVGAGI. The CDR3 nucleotides are TGTGCCAGCAGTTACTCGAGTGCGTATGTCTACAATGAGCAGTTCTTC. Its protein is CASSYSSAYVYNEQFF.

This rearrangement joins TRBV20-1 to TRBJ1-2; unclear D gene. The V end was cut by 0 bases, the J end by 2 bases, with 4 bases between. Germline V gene lookup returns CDR1 DFQATT and CDR2 SNEGSKA (reference sequence). This CDR3 region has 12 residues. The CDR3 bases are TGCAGTGCTAGAGAGATCAACTATGGCTACACCTTC. This encodes CSAREINYGYTF.

The CDR3 DNA follows: TGTGCCAGCAGCCAAAACCGGCAAGAGACCCAGTACTTC. Its protein is CASSQNRQETQYF. The chain uses TRBV12-3 or TRBV12-4 and TRBJ2-5; D is undetermined. The CDR3 sequence is 13 residues long. V was cut by 6 bases and J by 2 bases, with 10 bases left in between.

CDR3 bases: TGTGCCAGCAGCCCCCCCGGCTTTAACTATGGCTACACCTTC. Its translation: CASSPPGFNYGYTF. The chain combines TRBV7-2 with TRBJ1-2; D not certain. The CDR3 is 14 amino acids. Per the germline V gene, CDR1 is SGHTA and CDR2 is FQGNSA. Trimming pared 5 bases from V and 1 base from J, leaving 11 bases between. Full variable domain (remainder filled in from reference TRBV7-2 and TRBJ1-2): GAGVSQSPSNKVTEKGKDVELRCDPISGHTALYWYRQSLGQGLEFLIYFQGNSAPDKSGLPSDRFSAERTGGSVSTLTIQRTQQEDSAVYLCASSPPGFNYGYTFGSGTRLTVV.

This rearrangement joins TRBV29-1 to TRBJ1-1, with 7 bases fitting TRBD1. The length of the CDR3 is 12 residues. The V segment lost 7 bases and the J segment 4 bases; nucleotides outside the gene matches: 6. Germline assignment: CDR1 SQVTM and CDR2 ANQGSEA. CDR3 amino acids: CSAVGGGTEAFF. In nucleotides, the CDR3 is TGCAGCGCCGTAGGGGGCGGCACTGAAGCTTTCTTT.

This clonotype was counted between two and nine times. This sequence joins TRBV6-2 or TRBV6-3 and TRBJ1-4; the D gene is possibly TRBD1 (5 bases). The CDR3 covers 15 residues. The germline V gene encodes CDR1 MNHEY and CDR2 SVGEGT. V lost 2 bases, J lost 1 base, and 8 bases lay in between. CDR3 nucleotide sequence: TGTGCCAGCAGTTACAGCGGACAAACTAATGAAAAACTGTTTTTT. Translation: CASSYSGQTNEKLFF.

V usage is TRBV10-2 and J usage is TRBJ2-7; TRBD2 might be the D (5 bases). This CDR3 is 14 amino acids long. Trimming pared 1 base from V and 2 bases from J, leaving 9 bases between. Germline assignment: CDR1 WSHSY and CDR2 SAAADI. The chain's CDR3 is CASSELRGAYEQYF. DNA of the CDR3: TGCGCCAGCAGTGAGTTACGGGGAGCCTACGAGCAGTACTTC.

The chain is built from TRBV29-1 and TRBJ2-2, with a weak D call TRBD2 (5 bases). V shed 5 bases and J shed 0 bases, with 13 bases lying between them. This CDR3 region has 15 residues. The germline CDR1 and CDR2 sequences are SQVTM and ANQGSEA. Here the CDR3 reads CSVLRSGANTGELFF. Written as DNA, the CDR3 is TGCAGCGTTCTAAGGAGCGGAGCGAACACCGGGGAGCTGTTTTTT.

This clonotype was recorded at least ten times. The J gene is TRBJ2-1, the V gene TRBV10-3, with D possibly matching TRBD1 (6 bases). Trimming left V 2 bases short and J 8 bases short, with 7 bases between. CDR1 and CDR2 from the germline V gene are ENHRY and SYGVKD. This CDR3 contains 12 residues. This CDR3 reads CAISEGGYEQFF. In DNA, the CDR3 is TGTGCCATCAGTGAGGGGGGCTATGAGCAGTTCTTC.